The clone carrying this T cell receptor (beta chain) was counted a few times. This sample stems from a study of T-cell reconstitution after alpha-beta-depleted transplantation in children. The CDR3 is made up of 13 amino acids. Germline CDR1 LNHNV, CDR2 YYDKDF (reference sequence). Trimming stripped 9 bases from V and 3 bases from J, with 14 bases between. Unique molecular identifiers were incorporated when the TCRbeta library was constructed. In TCRdb, the PCR reads were re-called with MiXCR into one record per CDR3 protein. The sample has hundreds of thousands of distinct CDR3 sequences, approximately 16% seen once.

This TCR was recovered from a human donor who donated a stem cell graft to a child with acute myeloid leukemia. The rearrangement links TRBV15 to TRBJ1-2; D is ambiguous. The sample was PBMCs from the stem cell graft donor, taken from the stem cell graft. In DNA, the CDR3 is TGTGCCACGACTGAAGTAGGCGACTATGGCTACACCTTC. Its translation is CATTEVGDYGYTF.